The source of this TCR beta chain is a study of T cells in Graves' hyperthyroidism and ophthalmopathy. Ten or more counts support this clonotype. Authors of the study amplified TCR beta CDR3 regions from RNA transcripts. The HTBI primer set was used in a first-round RT-PCR of the TCR CDR3. In TCRdb, the multiplex PCR reads were re-called with MiXCR into one record per CDR3 protein. The sample lists hundreds of thousands of distinct CDR3 sequences, approximately 23% occurring once. Ophthalmopathy patients had Clinical Activity Score at least 3, NOSPECS grade at least 4, duration under 3 months. This CDR3 contains 16 residues. J lost 5 bases, V lost 5 bases, and 10 bases had no gene match. Germline V CDR1 and CDR2: SGHAT, FQNNGV.

Sequencing was done on a sample of blood. V gene TRBV11-2 combines with J gene TRBJ2-3, with 10 bases matching TRBD2. This clonotype was sampled from a woman between 65 and 79 years old with Graves' ophthalmopathy. CDR3 DNA sequence: TGTGCCAGCAGCCCTCGTCTAGCGGGAGTTATAGATACGCAGTATTTT. Translation gives CASSPRLAGVIDTQYF.